Reported below is one TCR beta chain. The same CDR3 is also encoded by other DNA sequences in this sample. These data are taken from a study of blood T cell repertoires in COVID-19. Study-level background: The origin of the acute and convalescent COVID-19 samples was the United States, Italy and Spain. Sample material is recorded as cDNA or gDNA derived from T cells, B-cell-depleted T cells, or PBMCs.

Looked up from germline, CDR1 is KGHDR and CDR2 is SFDVKD. The CDR3 runs 13 residues. With 7 bases removed from V and 2 bases from J, the gap between germline ends came to 8 bases. As originally analysed: Reference gene primer amplification yielded estimated nucleated cell counts. Sequenced by immunoSEQ multiplex PCR; TCRdb stores in-frame clones only, minus some. That table gives V, J and clone size, and the DNA gave D and trimming. The sample holds about 340,000 clones, approximately 89% seen once. This clonotype was sampled from a woman aged 18 to 35 who had recovered from COVID-19. The material sequenced was peripheral blood. This chain uses TRBV24-1 with TRBJ2-1; D may be TRBD1 (6 bases). The CDR3 bases are TGTGCCACCAGCGGGACACCCTACAATGAGCAGTTCTTC. This gives the protein CATSGTPYNEQFF.